The next 23 T cell receptor beta chains were all read from a single sample in a study of regulatory T cells in long-lasting Graves disease. TCR beta libraries were built with iRepertoire HTBI primers and Arm-PCR of CDR3 regions. One entry per CDR3 protein, called by TCRdb with MiXCR from the multiplex PCR reads. The sample yields a few hundred thousand distinct CDR3 sequences, 20% to 25% seen once. The time point denotes: persistent/refractory GD, antithyroid drugs over 5 years with positive TRAb. Scientists built the TCR library using RNA that was extracted from PBMCs. Material: peripheral blood mononuclear cells (PBMCs), obtained when the disease was refractory, from a patient treated with antithyroid drugs. The source of these receptors is a female donor with Graves disease.

As regards this clonotype: A read error may be the cause here, since a much bigger clone is one base away. The chain joins TRBV28 to TRBJ2-7, with D perhaps being TRBD1 or TRBD2 (6 bases each). CDR1 and CDR2 (germline): MDHEN, SYDVKM. This CDR3 contains 15 residues. This CDR3 is CASSPPTGAPYGQYF. The CDR3 DNA sequence: TGTGCCAGCAGTCCCCCCACGGGGGCCCCCTACGGGCAGTACTTC.

The chain links TRBV6-2 or TRBV6-3 to TRBJ2-2, with D perhaps being TRBD1 or TRBD2 (5 bases each). Per the germline V gene, CDR1 is MNHEY and CDR2 is SVGEGT. Trimming removed 11 bases at V and 0 bases at J, with 16 bases between. The CDR3 has 15 amino acids. This CDR3 is CAGRRDGANTGELFF. CDR3 sequence (DNA): TGTGCCGGTCGTAGGGACGGCGCGAACACCGGGGAGCTGTTTTTT.

This clonotype was counted between two and nine times. The rearrangement joins TRBV19 to TRBJ2-6; 8 bases align to TRBD2. V gave up 7 bases and J gave up 0 bases; unmatched junction bases: 5. There are 16 residues in the CDR3. The germline CDR1 and CDR2 sequences are LNHDA and SQIVND (reference sequence). CDR3 in DNA: TGTGCCAGTATTGGGACTAGTATCTCTGGGGCCAACGTCCTGACTTTC. It translates to CASIGTSISGANVLTF.

This clonotype was detected only a few times. This sequence joins TRBV20-1 and TRBJ1-2, with D possibly being TRBD1 (5 bases). The CDR3 covers 12 residues. Germline lookup yields CDR1 DFQATT and CDR2 SNEGSKA (reference sequence). V was trimmed by 2 bases and J by 3 bases, leaving 7 bases between them. The CDR3 DNA follows: TGCAGTGCTAGACGGGGGGACTATGGCTACACCTTC. It codes for CSARRGDYGYTF.

This clonotype has a handful of counts. The chain employs TRBV9 and TRBJ2-5; 7 bases line up with TRBD1. The CDR3 extends over 17 amino acids. The V gene's germline CDR1 is SGDLS and CDR2 YYNGEE. V was pared by 0 bases and J by 0 bases, with 8 bases of the junction left unmatched. The CDR3 region has the DNA TGTGCCAGCAGCGTAGGTGTCGGACAGGCGTACCAAGAGACCCAGTACTTC. This translates into CASSVGVGQAYQETQYF.

This clonotype was counted a single time. V is TRBV30 and J is TRBJ2-5, with D tentatively TRBD1 or TRBD2 (5 bases each). Germline loops: CDR1 GTSNPN, CDR2 SVGIG (reference sequence). The CDR3 spans 15 residues. Trimming took off 2 bases at V and 0 bases at J, with 13 bases between the two ends. The CDR3 bases are TGTGCCTGGAGTTATACCGGGACGAACCAAGAGACCCAGTACTTC. Amino acid sequence: CAWSYTGTNQETQYF.

The genes are TRBV3-1 and TRBJ2-7; 9 bases match TRBD1. Germline CDR1 is LGHDT and CDR2 is YNNKEL (reference sequence). CDR3 length: 15 residues. V lost 3 bases and J lost 5; bases outside the gene matches: 8. The CDR3 coding sequence is TGTGCCAGCAGCCAGAGTCCGGGACAGGGCGACGAGCAGTACTTC. Amino acids: CASSQSPGQGDEQYF.

This clonotype was recorded at least ten times. This sequence joins TRBV10-3 and TRBJ1-1; the match to TRBD1 covers 12 bases. Trimming removed 10 bases from V and 2 bases from J; junction bases left unmatched: 11. CDR1 and CDR2 from the germline V gene are ENHRY and SYGVKD. The CDR3 covers 16 residues. The CDR3 protein is CATSKAGTGGNTEAFF. The CDR3 DNA follows: TGTGCCACCTCAAAAGCCGGGACAGGGGGCAACACTGAAGCTTTCTTT.

This chain joins TRBV27 and TRBJ1-1; possibly TRBD1 for D (5 bases). The CDR3 consists of 14 residues. V was clipped by 4 bases and J by 5 bases, with 14 bases between them. Germline CDR1 reads MNHEY; CDR2 reads SMNVEV (reference sequence). The CDR3 sequence: CASSSIDEGTEAFF. CDR3 DNA: TGTGCCAGCAGTTCTATCGACGAGGGGACTGAAGCTTTCTTT.

Turning to this clonotype: This may come from a read error, since a much larger clone is one base off. The chain carries TRBV6-1 and TRBJ2-7, with TRBD1 matching 9 bases. CDR3 length: 14 amino acids. Germline assignment: CDR1 MNHNS and CDR2 SASEGT. DNA for the CDR3: TGTGCCAGCATAACCGGGACAGGGTCCTGCGAGCAGTACTTC. It codes for CASITGTGSCEQYF.

This clonotype was seen at least ten times. The V gene is TRBV5-1, the J gene TRBJ2-1, with 8 bases aligning to TRBD2. Looked up from germline, CDR1 is SGHRS and CDR2 is YFSETQ. V dropped 4 bases and J dropped 8; count of bases not matched to a gene: 11. The CDR3 consists of 15 residues. The CDR3 DNA sequence: TGCGCCAGCAGCCCCGGGACTAGTCGTGGCGATGAGCAGTTCTTC. This codes for CASSPGTSRGDEQFF.

The table lists this clonotype with a count of one. CDR3 loop: CATSTTSGSTGELFF. In DNA, the CDR3 is TGTGCCACCAGTACTACTAGCGGGAGCACCGGGGAGCTGTTTTTT. The chain links TRBV15 to TRBJ2-2; 11 bases match TRBD2. Germline CDR1 reads LNHNV; CDR2 reads YYDKDF (reference sequence). The CDR3 is 15 residues long. The V gene end was trimmed by 6 bases and the J gene end by 4 bases; junction bases not matched to a gene: 4.

A few counts support this clonotype. This sequence joins TRBV15 and TRBJ2-7; TRBD2 aligns across 13 bases. Trimming took 6 bases from V and 10 from J; bases not matched to a gene: 24. The CDR3 has 19 residues. The V gene's germline CDR1 is LNHNV and CDR2 YYDKDF (reference sequence). The CDR3 nucleotides read TGTGCCACCAGAGGACCGGGAAACTCCGGGACTAGCGGGGACGGGATTCAGTACTTC. It codes for CATRGPGNSGTSGDGIQYF.

The J gene is TRBJ1-2, the V gene TRBV7-2, with D perhaps TRBD1 (5 bases). V was shortened by 1 base and J by 0 bases, with 15 bases between the two germline ends. The CDR3 is 17 residues long. Germline assignment: CDR1 SGHTA and CDR2 FQGNSA. CDR3 region: CASSLDFGTTPNYGYTF. CDR3 DNA sequence: TGTGCCAGCAGCTTAGATTTCGGGACCACCCCTAACTATGGCTACACCTTC. The entire variable domain, with the rest obtained from reference TRBV7-2 and TRBJ1-2, is as follows: GAGVSQSPSNKVTEKGKDVELRCDPISGHTALYWYRQSLGQGLEFLIYFQGNSAPDKSGLPSDRFSAERTGGSVSTLTIQRTQQEDSAVYLCASSLDFGTTPNYGYTFGSGTRLTVV.

The chain joins TRBV28 to TRBJ2-1, with 7 bases aligning to TRBD1. The CDR3 covers 14 residues. Trimming removed 5 bases from V and 8 bases from J; junction bases left unmatched: 9. Germline V gives CDR1 MDHEN, CDR2 SYDVKM. The CDR3 protein is CASSPGDSRHEQFF. For the CDR3, the DNA is TGTGCCAGCAGTCCCGGGGACAGCCGTCATGAGCAGTTCTTC.

This clonotype was counted at least ten times. The V call is TRBV7-2, the J call TRBJ2-7; 7 nucleotides agree with TRBD2. There are 14 residues in the CDR3. CDR1 is SGHTA and CDR2 is FQGNSA in the germline V gene. Unmatched junction bases numbered 6, after V lost 0 bases and J lost 7 bases. In DNA, the CDR3 is TGTGCCAGCAGCTTAGCGCCGACTAGCAATGAGCAGTACTTC. The encoded protein is CASSLAPTSNEQYF.

This clonotype appeared a few times. V is TRBV29-1 and J is TRBJ2-7; 7 bases line up with TRBD1. Germline lookup yields CDR1 SQVTM and CDR2 ANQGSEA. J lost 7 bases, V lost 4 bases, and 13 bases had no gene match. The CDR3 covers 14 residues. The CDR3 sequence is CSVVDRLTQGEQYF. DNA of the CDR3: TGCAGCGTTGTGGACAGGCTGACCCAGGGTGAGCAGTACTTC.

The chain uses TRBV29-1 and TRBJ2-7; TRBD1 aligns across 7 bases. The CDR3 spans 14 residues. V shed 0 bases and J 0 bases; nucleotides not matched to a gene: 2. The germline V gene encodes CDR1 SQVTM and CDR2 ANQGSEA. The CDR3 nucleotides read TGCAGCGTTGAAGACGGGACAGCCTCCTACGAGCAGTACTTC. Translated, it gives CSVEDGTASYEQYF.

This clonotype was counted ten times or more. In nucleotides, the CDR3 is TGCAGTGCGGTAGGGGGGAGCGGCTACACCTTC. As protein: CSAVGGSGYTF. The chain recombines TRBV20-1 with TRBJ1-2, with D possibly TRBD1 on 6 matching bases. Germline V gene lookup returns CDR1 DFQATT and CDR2 SNEGSKA (reference sequence). V was shortened by 6 bases and J by 8 bases, with 13 bases between the two germline ends. The CDR3 is made up of 11 amino acids.

This clonotype occurred a few times. The chain is built from TRBV6-1 and TRBJ2-7; D gene uncertain. The CDR3 contains 11 residues. Trimming took 5 bases from V and 5 from J, leaving 7 bases between them. Germline CDR1 and CDR2: MNHNS and SASEGT. The CDR3 region has the DNA TGTGCCAGCAGTCATACCCACGAGCAGTACTTC. This encodes CASSHTHEQYF.

For this clonotype: A clone one base away is much larger, so this may be a read error. The V gene is TRBV20-1, the J gene TRBJ1-2, with a tentative D call TRBD1 (5 bases). From germline, CDR1 is DFQATT and CDR2 SNEGSKA (reference sequence). Trimming took 6 bases from V and 7 from J, leaving 12 bases between them. The CDR3 extends over 11 amino acids. The CDR3, as DNA: TGCAGTGCACGGGGGATGATTGGCTACACCTTC. It specifies CSARGMIGYTF.

The rearrangement joins TRBV5-4 to TRBJ1-2, with D possibly being TRBD1 (5 bases). CDR1 is SGHNT, CDR2 YYREEE, per germline (reference sequence). V gave up 5 bases and J gave up 6 bases, with 14 bases separating them. There are 13 residues in the CDR3. The DNA of the CDR3 is TGTGCCAGCAGGTCCGGGACCGGTAATGGCTACACCTTC. It is translated as CASRSGTGNGYTF.

The J gene is TRBJ2-5, the V gene TRBV11-2; D remains ambiguous. The V and J ends lost 9 bases and 4 bases respectively, with 15 bases between them. The CDR3 has 13 amino acids. The germline CDR1 and CDR2 sequences are SGHAT and FQNNGV. The CDR3 region is CASSLQRGETQYF. CDR3 DNA sequence: TGTGCCAGTAGTCTCCAGCGCGGAGAGACCCAGTACTTC.